The 10 T cell receptor beta chains given below trace back to one sample, sequenced in a study of cytomegalovirus exposure and HLA in healthy donors. The protocol was immunoSEQ multiplex PCR, while the TCRdb copy is restricted to in-frame clones and leaves out a portion. The table records fewer than 250,000 clones, around nine tenths of them present only once. The specimen sequenced was PBMCs. The origin of the receptors is a man younger than 35 in good health and CMV-seronegative.

This chain connects TRBV20-1 to TRBJ2-1; TRBD2 agrees at 9 bases. The CDR3 is 11 amino acids. Germline-derived CDR1 and CDR2 are DFQATT and SNEGSKA (reference sequence). The CDR3 DNA sequence: TGCCGAGCGGGGGGTGACAATGAGCAGTTCTTC. Translating it yields CRAGGDNEQFF.

This clone was seen more than once but under ten times. This chain uses TRBV12-1 with TRBJ1-1; the D segment call TRBD1 is taken from the table without a DNA check. TRBV12-1 is marked as a pseudogene. CDR3 length equals 13 residues. The CDR3 DNA is TGTGCCAGCAGCTCGACGCCAGACAGAGAAGCTTTCTTT. Its translation is CASSSTPDREAFF.

V usage is TRBV2 and J usage is TRBJ1-1, with 7 bases matching TRBD1. Germline CDR1 is SNHLY and CDR2 is FYNNEI. With 1 base clipped from V and 1 base from J, the junction kept 6 bases outside the gene matches. This CDR3 region has 16 residues. CDR3 region: CASSEEGRQGNTEAFF. The CDR3 DNA is TGTGCCAGCAGTGAAGAAGGGCGACAGGGGAACACTGAAGCTTTCTTT.

V usage is TRBV18 and J usage is TRBJ2-7; 7 bases agree with TRBD1. The CDR3 runs 14 residues. V lost 2 bases, J lost 3 bases, and 4 bases stayed unmatched. Germline assignment: CDR1 KGHSH and CDR2 LQKENI. The CDR3 bases are TGTGCCAGCTCACCAGGGACAGTAGGCTACGAGCAGTACTTC. Translation: CASSPGTVGYEQYF.

The chain combines TRBV19 with TRBJ1-6; 8 bases fit TRBD1. From germline, CDR1 is LNHDA and CDR2 SQIVND (reference sequence). Losses at the gene ends were 9 bases for V and 6 bases for J; bases not matched to a gene: 1. There are 12 residues in the CDR3. The CDR3 region has the DNA TGTGCCAGCGGACAGGGTAATTCACCCCTCCACTTT. Amino acid sequence: CASGQGNSPLHF.

The chain has TRBV10-3 and TRBJ2-7; D possibly corresponds to TRBD2 (5 bases). The germline V gene encodes CDR1 ENHRY and CDR2 SYGVKD. Deletions cut 2 bases from V and 7 bases from J, with 18 bases between. CDR3 length equals 15 residues. CDR3 in amino acids: CAISERPAEGDEQYF. The CDR3 nucleotides read TGTGCCATCAGTGAGAGACCGGCCGAGGGAGATGAGCAGTACTTC.

This clone was counted a single time. V and J are TRBV11-2 and TRBJ2-7; no clear D gene. This CDR3 has 15 residues. The V end lost 1 base, the J end lost 2 bases, and 12 bases lay between the germline ends. Germline V gene data show CDR1 as SGHAT and CDR2 as FQNNGV. The DNA for the CDR3 is TGTGCCAGCAGCTTAGTGGCTAGTTTTCCCTACGAGCAGTACTTC. Its translation: CASSLVASFPYEQYF.

The rearrangement links TRBV4-3 to TRBJ2-2; D perhaps matches TRBD2 (5 bases). CDR3 length: 16 residues. Trimming removed 0 bases from V and 4 bases from J, with 12 bases in between. Germline V gene lookup returns CDR1 LGHNA and CDR2 YSLEER. This CDR3 is CASSQDEGRATGELFF. The DNA of the CDR3 is TGCGCCAGCAGCCAAGATGAGGGCAGAGCCACCGGGGAGCTGTTTTTT.

The rearrangement uses TRBV7-8 and TRBJ1-2; TRBD1 might be the D (5 bases). This CDR3 has 15 residues. In germline, CDR1 is SGHVS, CDR2 FQNEAQ. Trimming pared 1 base from V and 3 bases from J, leaving 12 bases between. CDR3 DNA: TGTGCCAGCAGCTTAGAAAGGGGCCCCGACTATGGCTACACCTTC. It encodes CASSLERGPDYGYTF.

The gene calls are TRBV5-4 and TRBJ2-5; 8 bases map to TRBD1. The V gene's germline CDR1 is SGHNT and CDR2 YYREEE (reference sequence). The CDR3 covers 14 residues. The V segment lost 4 bases and the J segment 5 bases; nucleotides outside the gene matches: 7. The CDR3 spells CASSLRQGQETQYF. CDR3 bases: TGTGCCAGCAGCCTTCGACAGGGGCAGGAGACCCAGTACTTC.